This T cell receptor (beta chain) is from a study of T cells in Graves' hyperthyroidism and ophthalmopathy. The germline V gene has CDR1 DFQATT and CDR2 SNEGSKA (reference sequence). J gave up 1 base and V 6 bases, and 11 bases lay outside the gene matches. The CDR3 runs to 16 residues. Overall study results and limits: Ophthalmopathy and stable hyperthyroidism were separated by a 13 V-J model.

The investigators amplified TCR beta CDR3 regions from RNA transcripts. The HTBI primer set served for first-round RT-PCR of the TCR CDR3. MiXCR was run by TCRdb on the multiplex PCR reads, yielding one entry per CDR3 protein. This sample has a few hundred thousand distinct CDR3 sequences; just over 45% occur once, and the top ten carry 8.2%. This clonotype was detected only once. As yet, its antigen is unknown. The TCR originated in a woman aged 18-29 years with Graves' hyperthyroidism. The sample consisted of peripheral blood or thyroid tissue (not recorded which). The rearrangement joins TRBV20-1 to TRBJ1-3; 8 nucleotides agree with TRBD1. The CDR3 protein is CSASGGQGASGNTIYF. CDR3 sequence (DNA): TGCAGTGCCTCGGGGGGGCAGGGGGCGTCTGGAAACACCATATATTTT.